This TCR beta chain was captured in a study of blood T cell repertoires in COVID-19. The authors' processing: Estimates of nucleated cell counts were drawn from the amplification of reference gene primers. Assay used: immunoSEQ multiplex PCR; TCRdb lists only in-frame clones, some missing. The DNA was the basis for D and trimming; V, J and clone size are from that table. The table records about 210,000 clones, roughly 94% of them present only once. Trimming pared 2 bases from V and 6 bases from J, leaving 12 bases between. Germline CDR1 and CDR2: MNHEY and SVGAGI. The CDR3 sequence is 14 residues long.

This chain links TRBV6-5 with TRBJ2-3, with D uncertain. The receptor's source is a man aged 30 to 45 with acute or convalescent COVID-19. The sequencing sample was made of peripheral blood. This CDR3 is CASSYRLPVDTQYF. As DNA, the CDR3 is TGTGCCAGCAGTTACCGTCTCCCCGTGGATACGCAGTATTTT.